Shown below are 7 T cell receptor beta chains from a single sample sequenced in a study of lymphopenia after photon versus proton radiotherapy. TCRdb's copy holds only in-frame clones and misses some; the assay was immunoSEQ multiplex PCR. The repertoire holds 150,000 to 200,000 clones, with roughly nine tenths as singletons. Specimen: peripheral blood, collected from a patient treated with photon-based radiotherapy. The receptors stem from a man in his forties or fifties with gastric cancer.

V is TRBV19 and J is TRBJ2-7; D not resolved. The germline V gene has CDR1 LNHDA and CDR2 SQIVND (reference sequence). This CDR3 comprises 13 residues. Trimming left V 6 bases short and J 5 bases short, with 14 bases between. CDR3 sequence: CASSPRSKDEQYF. The CDR3 bases are TGTGCCAGTAGCCCCCGGTCGAAGGACGAGCAGTACTTC.

The chain combines TRBV7-6 with TRBJ2-1; TRBD2 matches at 10 bases. Trimming took 4 bases from V and 7 from J; bases not matched to a gene: 4. CDR3 size: 14 residues. Per germline, CDR1 SGHVS and CDR2 FNYEAQ. CDR3 sequence: CASSSGLASNEQFF. The CDR3 DNA reads TGTGCCAGCAGCTCGGGACTAGCGTCAAATGAGCAGTTCTTC.

The chain recombines TRBV5-4 with TRBJ2-7; 7 nucleotides align to TRBD2. CDR3 length equals 14 residues. The V gene's germline CDR1 is SGHNT and CDR2 YYREEE (reference sequence). V shed 4 bases, J shed 0 bases, and the junction held 4 bases outside the gene matches. The CDR3 DNA follows: TGTGCCAGCAGCCCAACTAGCGCCTCCTACGAGCAGTACTTC. It yields the protein CASSPTSASYEQYF.

The rearrangement links TRBV9 to TRBJ2-7, with D possibly being TRBD1 (5 bases). This CDR3 region has 14 residues. Trimming shortened V by 3 bases and J by 6 bases, and 16 bases separated the two germline ends. Germline CDR1 and CDR2: SGDLS and YYNGEE. CDR3 sequence reads: CASSELGQITEQYF. The CDR3, as DNA: TGTGCCAGCAGCGAGTTGGGGCAGATCACCGAGCAGTACTTC.

V gene TRBV29-1 combines with J gene TRBJ1-3, with 7 nucleotides matching TRBD1. Germline assignment: CDR1 SQVTM and CDR2 ANQGSEA. This CDR3 region has 13 residues. The V segment lost 7 bases and the J segment 2 bases; nucleotides outside the gene matches: 5. The CDR3 is CSGHDRAGNTIYF. DNA for the CDR3: TGCAGCGGCCACGACAGGGCTGGAAACACCATATATTTT.

The chain joins TRBV30 to TRBJ2-5; possibly TRBD1 for D (5 bases). Between the trimmed V and J ends, which lost 0 bases and 4 bases, there was a span of 9 bases. The CDR3 consists of 13 residues. Germline CDR1 GTSNPN, CDR2 SVGIG (reference sequence). This CDR3 reads CAWSVAGAETQYF. CDR3 nucleotide sequence: TGTGCCTGGAGTGTAGCTGGGGCAGAGACCCAGTACTTC.

The rearrangement uses TRBV6-5 and TRBJ1-5; TRBD1 agrees at 8 bases. The J segment lost 2 bases and the V segment lost 4 bases, leaving 7 bases of the junction unmatched. The CDR3 length is 16 residues. CDR1 and CDR2 (germline): MNHEY, SVGAGI. The CDR3 sequence: CASSSTSTGGNQPQHF. The CDR3 nucleotides are TGTGCCAGCAGTTCAACCTCGACAGGGGGCAATCAGCCCCAGCATTTT.